The 25 T cell receptor beta chains presented below share a single source sample, sequenced in a study of CD8+ T cells in alopecia areata. RNA extraction and reverse transcription yielded cDNA as sequencing template. Assay used: immunoSEQ multiplex PCR; TCRdb lists only in-frame clones, some missing. Here the sample spans 120,000 to 150,000 clones, about 87% being singletons. The sequencing here drew on CD8+ T cells sorted from blood, taken at week 0. The source of these receptors is a human donor with alopecia areata.

The rearrangement joins TRBV9 to TRBJ2-1, with D tentatively TRBD2 (6 bases). There are 13 residues in the CDR3. Trimming removed 2 bases from V and 6 bases from J, with 9 bases in between. Germline V gene lookup returns CDR1 SGDLS and CDR2 YYNGEE. The CDR3 loop reads CASSVTSSNEQFF. For the CDR3, the DNA is TGTGCCAGCAGCGTCACTAGCAGCAATGAGCAGTTCTTC.

The chain combines TRBV7-9 with TRBJ2-5; TRBD1 aligns across 7 bases. The better agreement between TRBJ2-7 and the DNA end casts doubt on the J call. The CDR3 contains 16 residues. Germline-derived CDR1 and CDR2 are SEHNR and FQNEAQ (reference sequence). The CDR3 nucleotides read TGTGCCAGCAGCTTAGCGCATGGGACAGTAATCTACGAGCAGTACTTC. Translating gives CASSLAHGTVIYEQYF.

The chain is built from TRBV30 and TRBJ2-1; 8 bases line up with TRBD2. The CDR3 has 18 amino acids. The V gene's germline CDR1 is GTSNPN and CDR2 SVGIG (reference sequence). With 4 bases clipped from V and 1 base from J, the junction kept 15 bases outside the gene matches. CDR3 in DNA: TGTGCCTGGACGAGTTTGGCGGGGGGCCAGGGGTCCTACAATGAGCAGTTCTTC. Encoded protein: CAWTSLAGGQGSYNEQFF.

The CDR3 DNA is TGTGCCAGCAGCTACGACAGGGGGCGTACCTACGAGCAGTACTTC. Its translation is CASSYDRGRTYEQYF. The J gene is TRBJ2-7, the V gene TRBV11-2; TRBD1 matches at 10 bases. Germline assignment: CDR1 SGHAT and CDR2 FQNNGV. The CDR3 spans 15 residues. The ends lost 4 bases at V and 2 bases at J; junction bases unmatched: 5. The whole variable domain, filled in from reference TRBV11-2 and TRBJ2-7, reads EAGVAQSPRYKIIEKRQSVAFWCNPISGHATLYWYQQILGQGPKLLIQFQNNGVVDDSQLPKDRFSAERLKGVDSTLKIQPAKLEDSAVYLCASSYDRGRTYEQYFGPGTRLTVT.

V usage is TRBV4-1 and J usage is TRBJ2-5; tentative D call: TRBD2 (7 bases). This CDR3 has 16 amino acids. V was cut by 3 bases and J by 5 bases, with 19 bases left in between. CDR1 is MGHRA, CDR2 YSYEKL, per germline. The CDR3 DNA is TGCGCCAGCAGCCAGGCGGGGGCCTTACTAGGGGAGACCCAGTACTTC. Translation gives CASSQAGALLGETQYF.

This clone has just one count. V and J are TRBV14 and TRBJ2-7, with 7 bases lining up with TRBD2. This CDR3 contains 16 residues. The J segment lost 7 bases and the V segment lost 0 bases, leaving 12 bases of the junction unmatched. Per the germline V gene, CDR1 is SGHDN and CDR2 is FVKESK. Here the CDR3 DNA reads TGTGCCAGCAGCCAAGATCCTTGGGGAGGGCTATTGGAGCAGTACTTC. It yields the protein CASSQDPWGGLLEQYF.

The chain joins TRBV7-9 to TRBJ2-5; the D gene could be TRBD1 or TRBD2 (6 bases each). Germline assignment: CDR1 SEHNR and CDR2 FQNEAQ (reference sequence). The CDR3 covers 18 residues. V was trimmed by 3 bases and J by 2 bases, leaving 22 bases between them. The CDR3 sequence: CASSFSLDGGWSQETQYF. The CDR3 DNA sequence: TGTGCCAGCAGCTTCTCACTCGACGGGGGCTGGTCACAAGAGACCCAGTACTTC. Full variable domain (rest looked up from reference TRBV7-9 and TRBJ2-5): DTGVSQNPRHKITKRGQNVTFRCDPISEHNRLYWYRQTLGQGPEFLTYFQNEAQLEKSRLLSDRFSAERPKGSFSTLEIQRTEQGDSAMYLCASSFSLDGGWSQETQYFGPGTRLLVL.

J is TRBJ1-1 and V is TRBV5-1; D call uncertain. V lost 3 bases and J lost 6, with 6 bases in between. The CDR3 contains 11 residues. Germline CDR1 SGHRS, CDR2 YFSETQ. The CDR3 DNA sequence: TGCGCCAGCAGCTGGGGAGCTGAAGCTTTCTTT. Translation: CASSWGAEAFF.

This rearrangement joins TRBV29-1 to TRBJ2-7; D not resolved. CDR1 is SQVTM, CDR2 ANQGSEA, per germline. V was shortened by 4 bases and J by 5 bases, with 6 bases between the two germline ends. The CDR3 sequence is 10 residues long. The CDR3 DNA sequence: TGCAGCGTTGTCGATAACGAGCAGTACTTC. Protein: CSVVDNEQYF.

This chain links TRBV29-1 with TRBJ2-2; maybe TRBD2 (6 bases). CDR3 length: 15 residues. Trimming took 6 bases from V and 2 from J, leaving 16 bases between them. CDR1 is SQVTM and CDR2 is ANQGSEA in the germline V gene. CDR3 protein: CSVRGGSLNTGELFF. The CDR3 coding sequence is TGCAGCGTGCGGGGTGGGTCGTTAAACACCGGGGAGCTGTTTTTT.

The V and J genes are TRBV2 and TRBJ2-7, with D perhaps TRBD1 (5 bases). The length of the CDR3 is 14 residues. The germline CDR1 and CDR2 sequences are SNHLY and FYNNEI. The ends were cut back, 7 bases at V and 1 base at J, with 14 bases in the middle. CDR3 region: CASTGRQKSYEQYF. CDR3 in DNA: TGTGCCAGCACCGGTAGACAGAAATCCTACGAGCAGTACTTC.

The chain uses TRBV30 and TRBJ1-2; D perhaps matches TRBD1 (6 bases). The V end was cut by 0 bases, the J end by 6 bases, with 11 bases between. Germline lookup yields CDR1 GTSNPN and CDR2 SVGIG (reference sequence). This CDR3 is 13 amino acids long. CDR3 coding DNA: TGTGCCTGGAGTGTGTGGGGGCTGGATGGCTACACCTTC. Translating gives CAWSVWGLDGYTF.

CDR3 in DNA: TGCGCCAGCAGGGGACTAGCGCGGGACGGGGAGCTGTTTTTT. Translating gives CASRGLARDGELFF. V usage is TRBV4-1 and J usage is TRBJ2-2; 10 bases are a match to TRBD2. This CDR3 spans 14 amino acids. From germline, CDR1 is MGHRA and CDR2 YSYEKL. The ends lost 6 bases at V and 7 bases at J; junction bases unmatched: 5.

This chain links TRBV6-5 with TRBJ2-7, with 9 bases identical to TRBD2. CDR3 length equals 15 residues. J lost 5 bases, V lost 10 bases, and 15 bases had no gene match. Germline CDR1 is MNHEY and CDR2 is SVGAGI. DNA of the CDR3: TGTGCCACCGCGTGGTTTAGCGGGAGTAACCACGAGCAGTACTTC. The encoded protein is CATAWFSGSNHEQYF.

Turning to this clone: Other DNA sequences in the same sample also yield this CDR3. The gene calls are TRBV27 and TRBJ2-1, with TRBD2 matching 9 bases. CDR3 length equals 14 residues. Trimming took 5 bases from V and 1 from J; bases not matched to a gene: 0. The germline V gene encodes CDR1 MNHEY and CDR2 SMNVEV (reference sequence). The CDR3 DNA reads TGTGCCAGCAGTCTAGCGGGGTCCTACAATGAGCAGTTCTTC. Its protein is CASSLAGSYNEQFF.

The chain uses TRBV7-3 and TRBJ2-6; the match to TRBD2 covers 9 bases. The germline V gene has CDR1 SGHTA and CDR2 FQGTGA. The CDR3 has 18 amino acids. V lost 5 bases and J lost 2; bases outside the gene matches: 10. CDR3 sequence (DNA): TGTGCCAGCAGCCGACCAAAGGCGGGGGGGCCTGGGGCCAACGTCCTGACTTTC. Translation gives CASSRPKAGGPGANVLTF.

This CDR3 is CSVDRTPGTSYGYTF. The CDR3 nucleotides are TGCAGCGTTGACAGAACGCCGGGGACTAGCTATGGCTACACCTTC. The chain combines TRBV29-1 with TRBJ1-2, with a possible D match to TRBD1 (5 bases). Germline CDR1 SQVTM, CDR2 ANQGSEA. The V end was cut by 3 bases, the J end by 4 bases, with 18 bases between. The length of the CDR3 is 15 residues.

The rearrangement uses TRBV15 and TRBJ1-3, with no clear D. CDR3 length equals 16 residues. Looked up from germline, CDR1 is LNHNV and CDR2 is YYDKDF (reference sequence). The V end was cut by 3 bases, the J end by 7 bases, with 19 bases between. The CDR3 nucleotides are TGTGCCACCAGCAGGGTCTCAGAGGACGGTCTTAACACCATATATTTT. Translated, it gives CATSRVSEDGLNTIYF.

About this clone itself: This same CDR3 is encoded by further DNA sequences in the sample. The chain uses TRBV27 and TRBJ2-7; TRBD2 might be the D (6 bases). The CDR3 consists of 13 residues. Trimming cost V 5 bases and J 2 bases, with 10 bases left between them. Germline V gene sequence: CDR1 MNHEY, CDR2 SMNVEV (reference sequence). CDR3 sequence reads: CASSPGLAYEQYF. DNA of the CDR3: TGTGCCAGCAGTCCGGGACTCGCCTACGAGCAGTACTTC.

The chain couples TRBV27 to TRBJ1-1; tentatively, D is TRBD1 (5 bases). Trimming shortened V by 6 bases and J by 3 bases, and 11 bases separated the two germline ends. This CDR3 is 13 amino acids long. The germline gives CDR1 MNHEY, CDR2 SMNVEV (reference sequence). This CDR3 is CASRIQGYTEAFF. CDR3 DNA sequence: TGTGCCAGCAGAATCCAGGGTTACACTGAAGCTTTCTTT.

The V call is TRBV7-9, the J call TRBJ2-2; D is tentatively TRBD1 or TRBD2 (5 bases each). The V end lost 3 bases, the J end lost 2 bases, and 13 bases lay between the germline ends. Germline CDR1 SEHNR, CDR2 FQNEAQ (reference sequence). There are 16 residues in the CDR3. The DNA of the CDR3 is TGTGCCAGCAGCTTGTTCCGGGACGGAAACACCGGGGAGCTGTTTTTT. It specifies CASSLFRDGNTGELFF. Together with reference TRBV7-9 and TRBJ2-2, the CDR3 gives the full variable domain: DTGVSQNPRHKITKRGQNVTFRCDPISEHNRLYWYRQTLGQGPEFLTYFQNEAQLEKSRLLSDRFSAERPKGSFSTLEIQRTEQGDSAMYLCASSLFRDGNTGELFFGEGSRLTVL.

The V and J genes are TRBV29-1 and TRBJ2-5; maybe TRBD1 (6 bases). The J call is uncertain, as TRBJ2-7 better fits the DNA end. Germline V gene lookup returns CDR1 SQVTM and CDR2 ANQGSEA. CDR3 size: 14 residues. The CDR3 protein is CSVEETGFSYEQYF. In DNA form, the CDR3 reads TGCAGCGTTGAAGAGACAGGCTTCTCCTACGAGCAGTACTTC.

CDR3 residues: CASTGSSGANVLTF. CDR3 nucleotides: TGTGCCAGCACCGGGAGCTCTGGGGCCAACGTCCTGACTTTC. The J gene is TRBJ2-6, the V gene TRBV6-5; TRBD2 might be the D (6 bases). The V gene lost 7 bases and the J gene lost 0 bases, with 7 bases spanning the gap. The germline V gene encodes CDR1 MNHEY and CDR2 SVGAGI. The length of the CDR3 is 14 residues.

This chain uses TRBV29-1 with TRBJ2-4; the D is unclear. CDR3 length equals 13 residues. The V end was cut by 6 bases, the J end by 0 bases, with 9 bases between. The germline V gene has CDR1 SQVTM and CDR2 ANQGSEA. CDR3 sequence (DNA): TGCAGCGTGCTTGGGGTAGCCAAAAACATTCAGTACTTC. Translated, it gives CSVLGVAKNIQYF.

The J gene is TRBJ2-7, the V gene TRBV10-3; 7 bases fit TRBD2. The V segment lost 0 bases and the J segment 4 bases; nucleotides outside the gene matches: 9. Per the germline V gene, CDR1 is ENHRY and CDR2 is SYGVKD. The CDR3 runs to 16 residues. CDR3 sequence (DNA): TGTGCCATCAGTGAGTCTGAGCTAGCGGACGGATACGAGCAGTACTTC. Translation gives CAISESELADGYEQYF.